The 12 T cell receptor beta chains reported below all come from one sample, sequenced in a study of pediatric ulcerative colitis. One to two pinch biopsies were taken from the rectum during colonoscopy. Generated by immunoSEQ multiplex PCR, the TCRdb table keeps only in-frame clones and is missing some. The sample lists approximately 40,000 clones; 55% to 85% were seen once. Sample: gut tissue. The source is a boy younger than 18 with moderate ulcerative colitis.

The gene calls are TRBV2 and TRBJ1-1; D is unresolved. The CDR3 sequence is 14 residues long. Germline V gives CDR1 SNHLY, CDR2 FYNNEI. V lost 2 bases, J lost 5 bases, and 12 bases lay in between. DNA of the CDR3: TGTGCCAGCAGTGAATCTCCCCCGGCGACTGAAGCTTTCTTT. Translated: CASSESPPATEAFF.

The genes are TRBV7-2 and TRBJ2-1, with 8 bases matching TRBD2. In germline, CDR1 is SGHTA, CDR2 FQGNSA. Losses at the gene ends were 2 bases for V and 3 bases for J; bases not matched to a gene: 12. The CDR3 totals 18 residues. CDR3 sequence reads: CASSLQAPGLADYNEQFF. The DNA of the CDR3 is TGTGCCAGCAGCTTACAGGCTCCTGGACTAGCAGACTACAATGAGCAGTTCTTC.

This rearrangement joins TRBV4-2 to TRBJ1-2, with D perhaps TRBD1 (6 bases). Between the trimmed V and J ends, which lost 0 bases and 3 bases, there was a span of 11 bases. This CDR3 has 15 amino acids. Germline CDR1 reads LGHNA; CDR2 reads YNFKEQ. In nucleotides, the CDR3 is TGTGCCAGCAGCCAAGATCCGGACAGTGACTATGGCTACACCTTC. Protein product: CASSQDPDSDYGYTF.

The chain recombines TRBV6-1 with TRBJ2-5; 7 bases align to TRBD2. This CDR3 spans 14 amino acids. Trimming removed 5 bases from V and 5 bases from J; junction bases left unmatched: 8. Germline CDR1 and CDR2: MNHNS and SASEGT. The CDR3 DNA follows: TGTGCCAGCAGTTGGGACTATTTGGGCGAGACCCAGTACTTC. This sequence encodes CASSWDYLGETQYF.

The chain has TRBV7-9 and TRBJ2-1, with D possibly called TRBD1 or TRBD2 (6 bases each). Germline lookup yields CDR1 SEHNR and CDR2 FQNEAQ (reference sequence). This CDR3 has 14 amino acids. Trimming took off 6 bases at V and 5 bases at J, with 14 bases between the two ends. As DNA, the CDR3 is TGTGCCAGCAGAAAAGAGGAGGGGGACAATGAGCAGTTCTTC. Protein sequence: CASRKEEGDNEQFF.

V gene TRBV28 combines with J gene TRBJ2-7, with 7 bases fitting TRBD1. This CDR3 has 15 amino acids. Losses at the gene ends were 8 bases for V and 2 bases for J; bases not matched to a gene: 12. Per germline, CDR1 MDHEN and CDR2 SYDVKM. Here the CDR3 reads CASHGVGGPTYEQYF. CDR3 bases: TGTGCCAGCCATGGTGTAGGGGGCCCAACCTACGAGCAGTACTTC.

Written as DNA, the CDR3 is TGTGCCAGCAGCCAAGGGGTGAACACTGAAGCTTTCTTT. Translating it yields CASSQGVNTEAFF. The chain links TRBV16 to TRBJ1-1, with D uncertain. Germline CDR1 reads KGHSY; CDR2 reads FQNENV. Deletions cut 2 bases from V and 0 bases from J, with 4 bases between. CDR3 size: 13 residues.

This clone was seen more than once but under ten times. An end of the junction does not agree with germline; a read error may underlie this. The chain has TRBV23-1 and TRBJ1-5; D remains unclear. TRBV23-1 is an ORF; its function is uncertain. The CDR3 has 10 amino acids. The CDR3 nucleotides read TGTAGGGATCGGCAGCTTAGGGAGCATTTT. Translation gives CRDRQLREHF.

The chain employs TRBV7-9 and TRBJ2-3; the match to TRBD2 covers 9 bases. CDR3 length: 15 residues. Germline V gene lookup returns CDR1 SEHNR and CDR2 FQNEAQ (reference sequence). V lost 4 bases to trimming and J lost 4 bases; unmatched junction nucleotides: 6. The chain's CDR3 is CASSWGGRAADTQYF. The CDR3 DNA reads as TGTGCCAGCAGCTGGGGCGGGAGGGCAGCAGATACGCAGTATTTT.

The chain employs TRBV7-9 and TRBJ2-5, with a tentative D call TRBD1 (6 bases). From germline, CDR1 is SEHNR and CDR2 FQNEAQ (reference sequence). There are 16 residues in the CDR3. Deletions cut 5 bases from V and 5 bases from J, with 21 bases between. In DNA form, the CDR3 reads TGTGCCAGCAGCGCCCCCTCCGGGACATCTGGGGAGACCCAGTACTTC. Translation gives CASSAPSGTSGETQYF.

V gene TRBV13 combines with J gene TRBJ2-7; tentatively, D is TRBD2 (6 bases). Germline V gives CDR1 PRHDT, CDR2 FYEKMQ (reference sequence). This CDR3 region has 14 residues. Trimming stripped 7 bases from V and 3 bases from J, with 16 bases between. As DNA, the CDR3 is TGTGCCAGCACCCCCCCCGGGGACTTCTACGAGCAGTACTTC. Translated, it gives CASTPPGDFYEQYF.

The V gene is TRBV19, the J gene TRBJ1-3; 7 nucleotides agree with TRBD1. Germline-derived CDR1 and CDR2 are LNHDA and SQIVND (reference sequence). Germline trimming cut 6 bases from V and 2 bases from J; bases unmatched to any gene: 10. This CDR3 has 16 residues. The DNA of the CDR3 is TGTGCCAGTAGCCCAAATCCGCAGGGGGCTGGAAACACCATATATTTT. Its translation: CASSPNPQGAGNTIYF.